This T cell receptor beta chain was sequenced during a study of blood T cell repertoires in COVID-19. Looked up from germline, CDR1 is LGHNA and CDR2 is YNFKEQ. V was clipped by 3 bases and J by 4 bases; unmatched bases: 3. The CDR3 runs 14 residues. Authors' analysis steps: Reference gene primer amplification gave nucleated cell count estimates. This table comes from immunoSEQ multiplex PCR, and its TCRdb copy is limited to in-frame clones, with some not included. V and J calls and clone size are as listed in that table; D and trimming were resolved from the DNA. The sample yields 300,000 to 400,000 clones, 87% seen once. This clone was detected only once.

The clonotype comes from a woman aged 55-70 years with COVID-19, enrolled during active disease. The V gene is TRBV4-2, the J gene TRBJ2-5; the match to TRBD2 covers 9 bases. The material sequenced was peripheral blood. CDR3 coding DNA: TGTGCCAGCAGCCAGGAAGCGGGGGGAGAGACCCAGTACTTC. Encoded protein: CASSQEAGGETQYF.